The 27 T cell receptor beta chains below all came from one sample that was sequenced in a study of T cell responses to AZD1222 COVID-19 vaccine. Profiling relied on immunoSEQ multiplex PCR, and the TCRdb table lists in-frame clones only, not all of them. The sample yields about 56,000 clones, approximately 85% seen once. The sequencing here drew on peripheral blood, taken on day 0 of AZD1222 vaccination. These receptors originate from an adult in good health.

This clone has a single count. This rearrangement joins TRBV18 to TRBJ2-7, with D tentatively TRBD1 (6 bases). The CDR3 consists of 13 residues. Trimming cost V 4 bases and J 3 bases, with 10 bases left between them. Germline assignment: CDR1 KGHSH and CDR2 LQKENI. The CDR3 protein is CASSLSQGYEQYF. The DNA for the CDR3 is TGTGCCAGCTCACTTTCACAGGGCTACGAGCAGTACTTC.

V gene TRBV28 combines with J gene TRBJ2-7; D perhaps matches TRBD1 (5 bases). Germline CDR1 MDHEN, CDR2 SYDVKM. Trimming stripped 3 bases from V and 6 bases from J, with 15 bases between. This CDR3 has 14 residues. The CDR3, as DNA: TGTGCCAGCAGTTTCCAACAGGTAACGCGCGAGCAGTACTTC. This codes for CASSFQQVTREQYF.

The chain couples TRBV12-5 to TRBJ2-5; unclear D gene. Trimming left V 6 bases short and J 5 bases short, with 10 bases between. The CDR3 spans 12 residues. CDR1 and CDR2 from the germline V gene are LGHNT and FRNRAP. This chain's CDR3 is CASGPRWETQYF. The CDR3 region has the DNA TGTGCTAGTGGCCCCCGCTGGGAGACCCAGTACTTC.

Here the CDR3 reads CASSPRTGGYEQYF. For the CDR3, the DNA is TGTGCCAGTAGTCCACGGACAGGGGGCTACGAGCAGTACTTC. This chain links TRBV19 with TRBJ2-7; 10 bases agree with TRBD1. From germline, CDR1 is LNHDA and CDR2 SQIVND (reference sequence). J was trimmed by 3 bases and V by 5 bases; bases with no gene match: 4. The CDR3 consists of 14 residues.

The gene calls are TRBV6-5 and TRBJ2-1; D is undetermined. The CDR3 runs to 16 residues. With 3 bases removed from V and 0 bases from J, the gap between germline ends came to 12 bases. CDR1 and CDR2 from the germline V gene are MNHEY and SVGAGI. CDR3 loop: CASSYKGRLSYNEQFF. As DNA, the CDR3 is TGTGCCAGCAGTTATAAGGGCCGACTCTCCTACAATGAGCAGTTCTTC.

The chain combines TRBV3-1 (or the pseudogene TRBV3-2) with TRBJ1-3; D is ambiguous. Germline V gene sequence: CDR1 LGHDT, CDR2 YNNKEL (reference sequence). The CDR3 is 14 amino acids. Trimming pared 5 bases from V and 4 bases from J, leaving 12 bases between. The CDR3 loop is CASSSVEGGNTIYF. The CDR3 nucleotides are TGTGCCAGCAGCTCGGTGGAAGGAGGAAACACCATATATTTT.

The chain links TRBV11-2 to TRBJ1-1; D gene ambiguous. The germline gives CDR1 SGHAT, CDR2 FQNNGV. V lost 0 bases and J lost 6, with 14 bases in between. The length of the CDR3 is 15 residues. Written as DNA, the CDR3 is TGTGCCAGCAGCTTAGATTGGGTGAGCTGGGCTGAAGCTTTCTTT. This codes for CASSLDWVSWAEAFF.

The rearrangement joins TRBV5-1 to TRBJ2-3; D not certain. This CDR3 region has 15 residues. The V end lost 2 bases, the J end lost 1 base, and 11 bases lay between the germline ends. Germline-derived CDR1 and CDR2 are SGHRS and YFSETQ. The CDR3 DNA sequence: TGCGCCAGCAGCTTCGACTCTTCGGGCACAGATACGCAGTATTTT. Its protein product is CASSFDSSGTDTQYF.

The chain carries TRBV3-1 (or the pseudogene TRBV3-2) and TRBJ2-1; D call uncertain. The length of the CDR3 is 11 residues. Trimming removed 5 bases from V and 8 bases from J, with 7 bases in between. Germline V lookup: CDR1 LGHDT, CDR2 YNNKEL (reference sequence). The CDR3 nucleotides read TGTGCCAGCAGCTACGGAGATGAGCAGTTCTTC. Amino acid sequence: CASSYGDEQFF.

The CDR3 DNA follows: TGTGCCAGCAGTTACGGCGGTTCCTCGGAGCCCCAGCATTTT. It encodes CASSYGGSSEPQHF. The rearrangement joins TRBV6-5 to TRBJ1-5; D is uncertain. The CDR3 extends over 14 amino acids. Deletions cut 2 bases from V and 8 bases from J, with 13 bases between. Germline CDR1 MNHEY, CDR2 SVGAGI.

V and J are TRBV12-3 or TRBV12-4 and TRBJ2-7; tentative D call: TRBD2 (5 bases). The CDR3 length is 13 residues. Trimming removed 3 bases from V and 3 bases from J, with 9 bases in between. CDR3 amino acids: CASSFYRDYEQYF. The CDR3 region has the DNA TGTGCCAGCAGTTTTTATCGGGACTACGAGCAGTACTTC.

The chain recombines TRBV5-1 with TRBJ1-2, with 9 bases that match TRBD1. The CDR3 consists of 16 residues. Germline V gene data show CDR1 as SGHRS and CDR2 as YFSETQ. V lost 4 bases to trimming and J lost 3 bases; unmatched junction nucleotides: 10. CDR3 DNA: TGCGCCAGCAGCGTCGACCGGGACAGGGTTTACTATGGCTACACCTTC. As protein: CASSVDRDRVYYGYTF.

This clone has just a few counts. The chain is built from TRBV5-5 and TRBJ1-3; 8 positions match TRBD1. Per germline, CDR1 SGHKS and CDR2 YYEKEE (reference sequence). V trimming: 0 bases; J trimming: 3 bases; junction bases outside the gene matches: 8. The CDR3 sequence is 17 residues long. CDR3 sequence (DNA): TGTGCCAGCAGCTTGGCCGGACAGGGCCATCTTGGAAACACCATATATTTT. It yields the protein CASSLAGQGHLGNTIYF.

The chain recombines TRBV29-1 with TRBJ2-6; 7 positions match TRBD1. Germline V gene data show CDR1 as SQVTM and CDR2 as ANQGSEA. V was pared by 0 bases and J by 9 bases, with 5 bases of the junction left unmatched. This CDR3 is built from 14 residues. CDR3 region: CSVEDRDRVNVLTF. DNA for the CDR3: TGCAGCGTTGAAGATCGGGACAGAGTCAACGTCCTGACTTTC.

The chain carries TRBV11-2 and TRBJ1-2; the D is unclear. CDR1 SGHAT and CDR2 FQNNGV come from the germline V gene. Trimming pared 2 bases from V and 5 bases from J, leaving 12 bases between. This CDR3 has 14 residues. The CDR3 reads CASSLLGSLYGYTF. The CDR3 region has the DNA TGTGCCAGCAGCTTACTTGGCAGTTTATATGGCTACACCTTC.

This sequence joins TRBV28 and TRBJ2-7; possible D gene TRBD2, 5 bases. This CDR3 has 15 residues. Germline CDR1 is MDHEN and CDR2 is SYDVKM. Trimming took off 2 bases at V and 0 bases at J, with 11 bases between the two ends. CDR3 sequence: CASSLRGQSSYEQYF. The CDR3 nucleotides read TGTGCCAGCAGTTTACGGGGTCAAAGCTCCTACGAGCAGTACTTC.

This chain connects TRBV5-6 to TRBJ2-1; D possibly corresponds to TRBD2 (6 bases). The CDR3 sequence is 16 residues long. The germline V gene has CDR1 SGHDT and CDR2 YYEEEE. With 4 bases removed from V and 0 bases from J, the gap between germline ends came to 14 bases. CDR3 in DNA: TGTGCCAGCAGCCGCCGGGGGTCCAGCTCCTACAATGAGCAGTTCTTC. Translating gives CASSRRGSSSYNEQFF.

This rearrangement joins TRBV28 to TRBJ1-5; D is possibly TRBD1 (6 bases). The CDR3 has 15 amino acids. Germline CDR1 is MDHEN and CDR2 is SYDVKM. The V gene lost 7 bases and the J gene lost 6 bases, with 19 bases spanning the gap. CDR3 region: CASITGGGAGQPQHF. CDR3 in DNA: TGTGCCAGCATCACCGGGGGGGGCGCTGGTCAGCCCCAGCATTTT.

The J gene is TRBJ1-5, the V gene TRBV28; 7 bases align to TRBD1. This CDR3 has 15 residues. CDR1 MDHEN and CDR2 SYDVKM come from the germline V gene. After removal of 3 bases from V and 3 bases from J, the junction contained 5 bases not matched to a gene. The chain's CDR3 is CASSLGDRLNQPQHF. The CDR3 bases are TGTGCCAGCAGTTTGGGGGACAGACTCAATCAGCCCCAGCATTTT.

The chain employs TRBV14 and TRBJ1-3; weak D call: TRBD1 (5 bases). Trimming cost V 3 bases and J 1 base, with 16 bases left between them. CDR3 length equals 17 residues. Per germline, CDR1 SGHDN and CDR2 FVKESK. In DNA form, the CDR3 reads TGTGCCAGCAGCCAGAACTCAGGGTTTTTTTCTGGAAACACCATATATTTT. It translates to CASSQNSGFFSGNTIYF.

V and J are TRBV19 and TRBJ2-1; 9 positions match TRBD2. Per germline, CDR1 LNHDA and CDR2 SQIVND (reference sequence). The junction had 18 bases not matched to a gene; V was cut back by 7 bases and J by 5 bases. The CDR3 totals 18 residues. DNA of the CDR3: TGTGCCAGTACCCCTGGGTTAGCGGGGGCCAAAATCCACAATGAGCAGTTCTTC. It yields the protein CASTPGLAGAKIHNEQFF.

The CDR3 DNA is TGCGCCAGCAGCCAAAGAATGGAGGGACAGTATAATTCACCCCTCCACTTT. It yields the protein CASSQRMEGQYNSPLHF. The rearrangement links TRBV4-1 to TRBJ1-6; TRBD1 aligns across 7 bases. The junction had 8 bases not matched to a gene; V was cut back by 2 bases and J by 4 bases. Germline V gene sequence: CDR1 MGHRA, CDR2 YSYEKL. The CDR3 extends over 17 amino acids.

This clone was recorded a few times. The chain couples TRBV27 to TRBJ1-5; 9 nucleotides align to TRBD1. This CDR3 comprises 17 residues. CDR1 is MNHEY, CDR2 SMNVEV, per germline (reference sequence). The ends lost 6 bases at V and 2 bases at J; junction bases unmatched: 11. This CDR3 is CASSSIDRGFGNQPQHF. CDR3 DNA: TGTGCCAGCAGCTCAATCGACAGGGGGTTCGGCAATCAGCCCCAGCATTTT.

This chain connects TRBV7-6 to TRBJ1-4; D unclear. Trimming removed 1 base at V and 8 bases at J, with 17 bases between. This CDR3 has 16 residues. Germline V CDR1 and CDR2: SGHVS, FNYEAQ. DNA of the CDR3: TGTGCCAGCAGCTTAGAGCATAAGGCAGCCCTCGAAAAACTGTTTTTT. It specifies CASSLEHKAALEKLFF.

The V and J genes are TRBV2 and TRBJ2-7; weak D call: TRBD1 (6 bases). The CDR3 has 14 residues. Per the germline V gene, CDR1 is SNHLY and CDR2 is FYNNEI. The V end was cut by 8 bases, the J end by 0 bases, with 14 bases between. CDR3 loop: CASQGQFNSYEQYF. CDR3 nucleotide sequence: TGTGCCAGCCAAGGACAGTTCAACTCCTACGAGCAGTACTTC.

The chain recombines TRBV6-5 with TRBJ1-2; D might be TRBD1 (5 bases). Germline lookup yields CDR1 MNHEY and CDR2 SVGAGI. The CDR3 runs to 14 residues. Trimming took 5 bases from V and 6 from J, leaving 16 bases between them. This CDR3 is CASSSRVRGDGYTF. CDR3 nucleotides: TGTGCCAGCAGTAGCAGGGTTAGAGGGGATGGCTACACCTTC.

The genes are TRBV18 and TRBJ2-6; 9 nucleotides agree with TRBD2. Germline trimming cut 6 bases from V and 0 bases from J; bases unmatched to any gene: 12. There are 19 residues in the CDR3. Germline CDR1 and CDR2: KGHSH and LQKENI. CDR3 residues: CASSSRASGDFSGANVLTF. CDR3 in DNA: TGTGCCAGCTCGTCGCGGGCTAGCGGGGACTTCTCTGGGGCCAACGTCCTGACTTTC.